These T cell receptor beta chains were read from a single sample in a study of T cells after yellow fever vaccination. Using its own MiXCR run on the 5' RACE reads, TCRdb lists one record per CDR3 protein. Here the sample spans 100,000 to 150,000 distinct CDR3 sequences, roughly 10% being singletons. Sequences were derived from CD8+ T cells sorted from PBMCs, sampled on the day of the yellow fever booster vaccination. All receptors come from a man between 18 and 29 years old who received the YFV17D yellow fever vaccine. Each CDR3 is given with its conserved first and last residue. A D gene is named only where the DNA matches it firmly. Clone size is stated in some rows and not others, as once, few, many or a class when expanded.

>TRBD2|many|TRBV6-2/TRBV6-3|TRBJ2-1
TGTGCCAGCACTACGGTGGCTAGCGGGCGTGGATACAATGAGCAGTTCTTC
CASTTVASGRGYNEQFF
>-|few|TRBV4-3|TRBJ2-1
TGCGCCAGCAGCCAAGATTGGCGCTCCTACAATGAGCAGTTCTTC
CASSQDWRSYNEQFF
>-|-|TRBV12-3/TRBV12-4|TRBJ2-1
TGTGCCAGCACCAACTCGCCGGGACACGAGCAGTTCTTC
CASTNSPGHEQFF
>-|-|TRBV12-3/TRBV12-4|TRBJ2-1
TGTGCCAGCAGGTCGCTAGAGCTTAACTACAATGAGCAGTTCTTC
CASRSLELNYNEQFF
>TRBD2|few|TRBV4-3|TRBJ2-6
TGCGCCAGCAGCCGATCCCTGACTAGCGGGGGATCTGGGGCCAACGTCCTGACTTTC
CASSRSLTSGGSGANVLTF
>-|many|TRBV29-1|TRBJ1-1
TGCAGCGTGGGTACAACATTAGCGGGGCCTGAAGCTTTCTTT
CSVGTTLAGPEAFF
>-|many|TRBV5-1|TRBJ2-3
TGCGCCAGCAGCTTGTTCACCGGCTACACAGATACGCAGTATTTT
CASSLFTGYTDTQYF
>-|-|TRBV5-6|TRBJ1-4
TGTGCCAGCAGCTTGTTTGCAACTAATGAAAAACTGTTTTTT
CASSLFATNEKLFF
>TRBD2|-|TRBV28|TRBJ2-1
TGTGCCAGCAGGAATAGCGGGGGGTACCTCTACAATGAGCAGTTCTTC
CASRNSGGYLYNEQFF
>-|-|TRBV6-5|TRBJ1-1
TGTGCCAGCAGGCCAGGGAGCGGCAGTGCTTTCTTT
CASRPGSGSAFF
>-|few|TRBV7-6|TRBJ2-2
TGTGCCAGCAGCTTAGTTGTTTCAGCGGCCGGGGAGCTGTTTTTT
CASSLVVSAAGELFF
>-|few|TRBV4-3|TRBJ1-1
TGCGCCAGCAGCCAAGCAAGACAGCCGGACACTGAAGCTTTCTTT
CASSQARQPDTEAFF
>-|few|TRBV27|TRBJ2-1
TGTGCCAGCAGTCTCATCCCCCTCTCCTACAATGAGCAGTTCTTC
CASSLIPLSYNEQFF
>-|-|TRBV10-1|TRBJ2-1
TGCGCCAGCAGCAGACAGTTAGAAGAGAATGAGCAGTTCTTC
CASSRQLEENEQFF